This T cell receptor beta chain comes out of a study of T-cell memory formation after mild COVID-19. Study-level points and caveats: Among CD4+ contracting clones, most were CM and EM, and CD8+ ones EMRA.

In its sample, this clonotype was seen a few times. Its antigen remains unknown. From the 5' RACE reads, TCRdb called clonotypes with MiXCR, one entry per CDR3 protein. The sample consists of about 470,000 distinct CDR3 sequences, roughly 18% of them appearing once. Germline CDR1 and CDR2: MDHEN and SYDVKM. V was pared by 3 bases and J by 7 bases, with 7 bases of the junction left unmatched. The CDR3 loop spans 15 amino acids. This chain uses TRBV28 with TRBJ1-4; 8 nucleotides line up with TRBD1. The receptor's source is an adult woman who had mild COVID-19 (a few samples of this study predate the infection). Cell type and time point are not known. Source material: PBMCs or a T cell subset sorted from them (not recorded which). CDR3 DNA sequence: TGTGCCAGCAGTTTCCCGACAGGGGCGAGTGAAAAACTGTTTTTT. It specifies CASSFPTGASEKLFF.